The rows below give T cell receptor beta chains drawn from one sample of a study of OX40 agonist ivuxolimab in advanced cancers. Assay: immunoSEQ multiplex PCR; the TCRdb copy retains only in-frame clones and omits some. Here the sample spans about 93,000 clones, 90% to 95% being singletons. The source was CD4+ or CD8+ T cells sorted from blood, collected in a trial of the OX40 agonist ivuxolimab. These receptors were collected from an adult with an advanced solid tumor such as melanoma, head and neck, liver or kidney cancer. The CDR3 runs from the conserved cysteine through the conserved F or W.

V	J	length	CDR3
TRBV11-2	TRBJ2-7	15	CASSQGGVPNYEQYF
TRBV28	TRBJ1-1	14	CASSNRNRNTEAFF
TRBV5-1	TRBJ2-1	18	CASSPARPYTRSYNEQFF
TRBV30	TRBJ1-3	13	CAWSVLGGNTIYF
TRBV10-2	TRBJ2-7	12	CASSVGGYEQYF
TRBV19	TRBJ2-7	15	CASSMRSGQGAEQYF
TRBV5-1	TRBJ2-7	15	CASSREAGKSYEQYF
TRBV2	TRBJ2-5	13	CASSGVVGETQYF
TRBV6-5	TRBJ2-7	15	CASSYRDRATYEQYF
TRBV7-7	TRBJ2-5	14	CASSQGAPSETQYF
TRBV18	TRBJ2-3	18	CASSGGLAGTTSTDTQYF
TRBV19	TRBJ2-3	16	CASSMRTSGTADTQYF
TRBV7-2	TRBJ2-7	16	CASSSSGTSGSSEQYF